The clone carrying this TCR beta chain was seen at least ten times. This entry comes from a study of T cells after yellow fever vaccination. Trimming took 1 base from V and 3 from J; bases not matched to a gene: 2. The CDR3 loop spans 15 amino acids. The V gene's germline CDR1 is SGHAT and CDR2 FQNNGV. One entry per CDR3 protein, called by TCRdb with MiXCR from the 5' RACE reads. The sample shows about 120,000 distinct CDR3 sequences, roughly 8.4% of them seen only once. The chain carries TRBV11-2 and TRBJ2-1; 8 bases are a match to TRBD2. Sequences were derived from CD8+ T cells sorted from PBMCs, sampled 45 days after the yellow fever booster vaccination. The receptor's source is a man under 40 who received the YFV17D yellow fever vaccine. CDR3 in amino acids: CASSLGLAGYNEQFF. The CDR3, as DNA: TGTGCCAGCAGCTTAGGGCTAGCGGGCTACAATGAGCAGTTCTTC.